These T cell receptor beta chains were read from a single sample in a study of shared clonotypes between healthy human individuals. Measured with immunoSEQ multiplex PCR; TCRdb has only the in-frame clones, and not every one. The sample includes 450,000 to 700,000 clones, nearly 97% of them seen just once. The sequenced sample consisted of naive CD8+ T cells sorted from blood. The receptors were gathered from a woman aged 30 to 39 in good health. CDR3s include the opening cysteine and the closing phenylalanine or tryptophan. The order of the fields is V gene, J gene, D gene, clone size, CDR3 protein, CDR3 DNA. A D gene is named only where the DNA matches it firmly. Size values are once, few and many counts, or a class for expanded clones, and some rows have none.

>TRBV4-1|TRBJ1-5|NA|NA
CASSQVVGALLAQHF
TGCGCCAGCAGCCAAGTGGTCGGGGCCTTATTAGCCCAGCATTTT
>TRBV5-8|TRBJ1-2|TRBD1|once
CASSQTGEDGYTF
TGTGCCAGCAGCCAGACAGGGGAGGATGGCTACACCTTC
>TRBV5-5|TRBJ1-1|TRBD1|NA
CASSLRGQMNTEAFF
TGTGCCAGCAGCTTAAGGGGACAGATGAACACTGAAGCTTTCTTT
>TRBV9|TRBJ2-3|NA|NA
CASSVSGTSTDTQYF
TGTGCCAGCAGCGTAAGCGGTACTAGCACAGATACGCAGTATTTT
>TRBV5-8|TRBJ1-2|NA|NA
CASSLLVADNYGYTF
TGTGCCAGCAGCTTGTTGGTCGCTGATAACTATGGCTACACCTTC
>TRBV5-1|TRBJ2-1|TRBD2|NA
CASSFWLAGDNEQFF
TGCGCCAGCAGCTTTTGGCTAGCGGGTGACAATGAGCAGTTCTTC
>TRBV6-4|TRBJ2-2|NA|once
CASSDAPRTPSGELFF
TGTGCCAGCAGTGACGCCCCCCGGACACCATCCGGGGAGCTGTTTTTT
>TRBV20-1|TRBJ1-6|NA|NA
CSARRDSPLHF
TGCAGTGCTAGACGGGATTCACCCCTCCACTTT
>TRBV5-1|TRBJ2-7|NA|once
CASSSTSYEQYF
TGCGCCAGCAGCTCTACTTCCTACGAGCAGTACTTC
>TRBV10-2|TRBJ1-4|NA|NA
CASSESRWEEKLFF
TGCGCCAGCAGTGAGTCGAGGTGGGAAGAAAAACTGTTTTTT
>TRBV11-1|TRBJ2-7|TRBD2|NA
CASSLWTVPPAGGSYEQYF
TGTGCCAGCAGCCTATGGACAGTCCCCCCAGCGGGAGGATCCTACGAGCAGTACTTC
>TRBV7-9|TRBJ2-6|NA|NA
CASSHEVGGANVLTF
TGTGCCAGCAGCCACGAGGTTGGTGGGGCCAACGTCCTGACTTTC
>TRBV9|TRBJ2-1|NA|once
CASGSSYNEQFF
TGTGCCAGCGGATCCTCCTACAATGAGCAGTTCTTC
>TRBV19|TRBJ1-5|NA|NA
CASSTVPGSNQPQHF
TGTGCCAGTAGTACTGTCCCGGGGAGCAATCAGCCCCAGCATTTT
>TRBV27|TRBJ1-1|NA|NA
CASSIPDGEAFF
TGTGCCAGCAGCATCCCGGACGGTGAAGCTTTCTTT
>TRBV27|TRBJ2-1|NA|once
CASSLSGAGPYNEQFF
TGTGCCAGCAGCTTATCAGGGGCCGGACCTTACAATGAGCAGTTCTTC
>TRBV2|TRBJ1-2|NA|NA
CASSESPAWRDYGYTF
TGTGCCAGCAGTGAATCCCCCGCCTGGAGGGACTATGGCTACACCTTC
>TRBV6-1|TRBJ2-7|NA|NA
CASSEPGVGYEQYF
TGTGCCAGCAGTGAACCAGGGGTCGGTTACGAGCAGTACTTC
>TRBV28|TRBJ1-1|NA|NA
CASSFVGGETEAFF
TGTGCCAGCAGTTTCGTAGGAGGGGAAACTGAAGCTTTCTTT
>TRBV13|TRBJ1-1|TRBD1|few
CASSSGQLNTEAFF
TGTGCCAGCAGCTCGGGACAGCTGAACACTGAAGCTTTCTTT
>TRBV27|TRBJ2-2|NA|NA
CASSFGHNTGELFF
TGTGCCAGCAGTTTCGGACATAACACCGGGGAGCTGTTTTTT
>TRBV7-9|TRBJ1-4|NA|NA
CASSWGVGEKLFF
TGTGCCAGCAGCTGGGGAGTGGGAGAAAAACTGTTTTTT
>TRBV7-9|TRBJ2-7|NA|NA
CASSLGTVYGGAPPEQYF
TGTGCCAGCAGCTTAGGTACCGTATATGGGGGCGCGCCGCCCGAGCAGTACTTC
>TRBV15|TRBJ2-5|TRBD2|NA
CATSTERGLQETQYF
TGTGCCACCAGCACTGAGCGGGGGCTCCAAGAGACCCAGTACTTC
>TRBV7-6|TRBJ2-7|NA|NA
CASSLGERGTEQYF
TGTGCCAGCAGCTTAGGAGAGAGGGGGACCGAGCAGTACTTC
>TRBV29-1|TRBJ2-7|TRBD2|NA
CSVESGRGVKGMGRSF
TGCAGCGTTGAATCGGGGCGGGGGGTAAAAGGGATGGGCAGGAGCTTC
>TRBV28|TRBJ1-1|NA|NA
CASSSSGWMNTEAFF
TGTGCCAGCAGCTCGTCGGGATGGATGAACACTGAAGCTTTCTTT
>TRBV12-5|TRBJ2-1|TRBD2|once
CASGLASPPGLAHLNEQFF
TGTGCTAGTGGTTTGGCAAGCCCCCCGGGACTAGCGCACCTCAATGAGCAGTTCTTC
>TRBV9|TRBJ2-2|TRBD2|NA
CASSVRISGSFGTGELFF
TGTGCCAGCAGCGTCCGGATTAGCGGGAGTTTTGGGACCGGGGAGCTGTTTTTT
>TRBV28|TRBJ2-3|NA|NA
CASSSRDTQYF
TGTGCCAGCAGTTCTAGAGATACGCAGTATTTT
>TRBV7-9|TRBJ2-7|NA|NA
CASSLVLNEQYF
TGTGCCAGCAGCTTAGTCTTGAACGAGCAGTACTTC
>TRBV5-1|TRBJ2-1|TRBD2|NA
CASSPLAGGPMDEQFF
TGCGCCAGCAGCCCTCTAGCGGGAGGGCCGATGGATGAGCAGTTCTTC
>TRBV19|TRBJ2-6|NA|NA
CASSIGTLSGANVLTF
TGTGCCAGTAGTATAGGCACACTCTCTGGGGCCAACGTCCTGACTTTC
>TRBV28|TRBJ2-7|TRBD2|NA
CASSSLGLAGVLLSYEQYF
TGTGCCAGCAGTTCCCTGGGGCTAGCGGGAGTACTTCTCTCCTACGAGCAGTACTTC
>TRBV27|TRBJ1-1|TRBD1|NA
CASSPRTGWNTEAFF
TGTGCCAGCAGTCCAAGGACAGGGTGGAACACTGAAGCTTTCTTT
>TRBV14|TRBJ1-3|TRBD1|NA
CASSQRTGGNTIYF
TGTGCCAGCAGTCAAAGGACAGGGGGAAACACCATATATTTT
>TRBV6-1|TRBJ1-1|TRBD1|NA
CASSEKATGGPLNTEAFF
TGTGCCAGCAGTGAAAAGGCGACAGGGGGCCCATTGAACACTGAAGCTTTCTTT
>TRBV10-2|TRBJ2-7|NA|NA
CASSELGFSYEQYF
TGCGCCAGCAGTGAGTTGGGGTTCTCCTACGAGCAGTACTTC
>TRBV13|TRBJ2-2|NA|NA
CASSLRLVNTGELFF
TGTGCCAGCAGCTTAAGGTTGGTGAACACCGGGGAGCTGTTTTTT
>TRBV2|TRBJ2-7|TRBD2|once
CASSGGGEAYEQYF
TGTGCCAGCAGTGGGGGAGGGGAGGCCTACGAGCAGTACTTC
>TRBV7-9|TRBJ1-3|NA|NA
CASRKGGNTIYF
TGTGCCAGCAGGAAGGGTGGAAACACCATATATTTT
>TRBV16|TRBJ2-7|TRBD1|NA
CASSRTGQGTYYEQYF
TGTGCCAGCAGCCGGACAGGACAGGGCACGTACTACGAGCAGTACTTC
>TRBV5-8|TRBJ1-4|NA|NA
CASSLDTGPATNEKLFF
TGTGCCAGCAGCTTGGATACAGGGCCTGCAACTAATGAAAAACTGTTTTTT
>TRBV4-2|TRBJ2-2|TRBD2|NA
CASSQAVAGGSGGELFF
TGTGCCAGCAGCCAAGCGGTGGCGGGAGGGAGCGGCGGGGAGCTGTTTTTT